These 6 T cell receptor beta chains were sequenced from one sample in a study of CD8 T cells in Susac syndrome. Random-hexamer reverse transcription was applied to about 0.5 to 1 ug RNA. TCRdb redid the calling of the immunoSEQ multiplex PCR reads with MiXCR, one entry per CDR3 protein. Of roughly 70,000 distinct CDR3 sequences in the sample, roughly 95% were seen once. Sequencing was performed on CD4+ T cells from PBMCs. These receptors all come from a human donor with multiple sclerosis.

V is TRBV7-9 and J is TRBJ2-1, with 7 nucleotides matching TRBD2. The V segment lost 5 bases and the J segment 4 bases; nucleotides outside the gene matches: 5. The CDR3 covers 14 residues. In germline, CDR1 is SEHNR, CDR2 FQNEAQ (reference sequence). CDR3 loop: CASSRDGGYNEQFF. The CDR3 nucleotides are TGTGCCAGCAGCCGGGACGGGGGGTACAATGAGCAGTTCTTC.

The chain uses TRBV6-2 or TRBV6-3 and TRBJ2-5, with TRBD1 matching over 8 bases. V lost 7 bases and J lost 4; bases outside the gene matches: 17. The V gene's germline CDR1 is MNHEY and CDR2 SVGEGT. The CDR3 loop spans 17 amino acids. CDR3 region: CASTPARTGIRPETQYF. CDR3 bases: TGTGCCAGCACCCCAGCAAGGACAGGGATCCGTCCAGAGACCCAGTACTTC.

The chain carries TRBV11-3 and TRBJ2-2; no clear D gene. Between the trimmed V and J ends, which lost 4 bases and 6 bases, there was a span of 9 bases. This CDR3 has 13 residues. Germline V gene sequence: CDR1 SGHNT, CDR2 YENEEA. The CDR3 DNA follows: TGTGCCAGCAGCTCGTCAAAGCCCGGGGAGCTGTTTTTT. It codes for CASSSSKPGELFF.

This clonotype showed up just once. The chain combines TRBV25-1 with TRBJ2-7, with a weak D call TRBD1 (6 bases). The V end lost 6 bases, the J end lost 3 bases, and 12 bases lay between the germline ends. The CDR3 is 13 amino acids. Germline CDR1 reads MGHDK; CDR2 reads SYGVNS. The CDR3 spells CASRGPRGYEQYF. In DNA form, the CDR3 reads TGTGCCAGCAGGGGGCCCAGGGGCTACGAGCAGTACTTC.

The rearrangement links TRBV4-1 to TRBJ2-3; D is unclear. The CDR3 loop spans 17 amino acids. The V gene's germline CDR1 is MGHRA and CDR2 YSYEKL. V shed 3 bases and J shed 0 bases, with 16 bases lying between them. CDR3 residues: CASSQGMLGRSTDTQYF. The CDR3 DNA sequence: TGCGCCAGCAGCCAGGGTATGTTAGGCCGGAGCACAGATACGCAGTATTTT.

The genes are TRBV3-1 and TRBJ1-6, with TRBD1 identical over 8 bases. V shed 2 bases and J 3 bases; nucleotides not matched to a gene: 3. In germline, CDR1 is LGHDT, CDR2 YNNKEL (reference sequence). This CDR3 is built from 16 residues. The CDR3 loop is CASSQRTGNYNSPLHF. DNA for the CDR3: TGTGCCAGCAGCCAACGGACAGGGAACTATAATTCACCCCTCCACTTT.